This is a list of T cell receptor beta chains from one sample in a study of lymphopenia after photon versus proton radiotherapy. Here immunoSEQ multiplex PCR was the method, and the copy in TCRdb shows in-frame clones only, minus some. This sample has approximately 150,000 clones, with 70% to 90% found just once. The sample in question was peripheral blood, obtained from a patient treated with photon-based radiotherapy. The receptors here all came from a man in his forties or fifties with gastric cancer. CDR3s include the opening cysteine and the closing phenylalanine or tryptophan. The order of the fields is J gene, clone size, D gene, V gene, CDR3 protein, CDR3 DNA. D genes are given only for firm matches. Not all rows give a size; the values are once, few, many and, for expanded clones, a class.

TRBJ2-7,.,TRBD2,TRBV10-3,CAISPGLATTYEQYF,TGTGCCATCAGCCCCGGACTAGCGACCACCTACGAGCAGTACTTC
TRBJ1-2,.,TRBD1,TRBV28,CASKNYEGQGYYGYTF,TGTGCCAGCAAGAACTACGAGGGACAGGGGTACTATGGCTACACCTTC
TRBJ1-5,.,.,TRBV6-1,CASSATGPSGQPQHF,TGTGCCAGCAGTGCTACCGGGCCTAGCGGTCAGCCCCAGCATTTT
TRBJ1-4,.,.,TRBV18,CASSPDRKGELFF,TGTGCCAGCTCACCAGACAGGAAGGGAGAACTGTTTTTT
TRBJ2-3,.,TRBD2,TRBV6-8,CASRETTSGRKTDTQYF,TGTGCCAGCAGGGAAACGACTAGCGGGAGGAAAACAGATACGCAGTATTTT
TRBJ2-7,.,TRBD1,TRBV5-1,CASSPQSTGGGEQYF,TGCGCCAGCAGCCCCCAATCCACAGGGGGAGGCGAGCAGTACTTC
TRBJ1-4,.,.,TRBV27,CASSYTGRHREEKLFF,TGTGCCAGCAGTTATACGGGTCGCCATCGCGAGGAAAAACTGTTTTTT
TRBJ2-7,.,.,TRBV10-1,CASSELVNYEQYF,TGCGCCAGCAGTGAGTTGGTTAACTACGAGCAGTACTTC
TRBJ1-5,once,.,TRBV19,CASSTGTWQPQHF,TGTGCCAGTAGTACGGGGACGTGGCAGCCCCAGCATTTT
TRBJ1-1,once,.,TRBV30,CAWSRDTEAFF,TGTGCCTGGAGTCGGGACACTGAAGCTTTCTTT
TRBJ2-3,.,TRBD1,TRBV2,CASRGTGGTDTQYF,TGTGCCAGCCGCGGGACAGGGGGCACAGATACGCAGTATTTT
TRBJ2-5,.,TRBD2,TRBV4-3,CASSQDASGRVGETQYF,TGCGCCAGCAGCCAAGACGCTAGCGGGAGGGTTGGAGAGACCCAGTACTTC
TRBJ1-2,.,TRBD1,TRBV19,CASSTETGIRGYTF,TGTGCCAGTAGTACCGAGACAGGGATAAGGGGCTACACCTTC
TRBJ1-1,.,.,TRBV7-2,CASSLGFKGRSTEAFF,TGTGCCAGCAGCTTAGGTTTTAAGGGGCGGAGCACTGAAGCTTTCTTT
TRBJ1-5,.,.,TRBV27,CASSLSGFAQPQHF,TGTGCCAGCAGTTTGTCAGGGTTCGCTCAGCCCCAGCATTTT
TRBJ2-7,.,TRBD1,TRBV15,CATSRDPRGRNEQYF,TGTGCCACCAGCAGAGATCCTAGGGGGCGAAACGAGCAGTACTTC
TRBJ2-5,.,TRBD1,TRBV9,CASSPTGGETQYF,TGTGCCAGCAGCCCGACAGGGGGTGAGACCCAGTACTTC
TRBJ2-7,.,TRBD2,TRBV18,CASSTGLAGVSHEQYF,TGTGCCAGCTCAACGGGACTAGCGGGAGTGTCCCACGAGCAGTACTTC
TRBJ2-5,.,TRBD2,TRBV10-3,CAISESNGLAGVGAQYF,TGTGCCATCAGTGAGTCCAATGGACTAGCGGGAGTTGGGGCCCAGTACTTC
TRBJ2-3,.,.,TRBV7-9,CASSLVGSSTDTQYF,TGTGCCAGCAGCTTAGTAGGGTCTAGCACAGATACGCAGTATTTT
TRBJ1-1,.,.,TRBV7-2,CASSFSPQGNTEAFF,TGTGCCAGCAGCTTTTCGCCGCAGGGGAACACTGAAGCTTTCTTT
TRBJ2-3,.,TRBD2,TRBV19,CASSMGLAVTDTQYF,TGTGCCAGTAGTATGGGACTAGCGGTCACAGATACGCAGTATTTT
TRBJ2-7,.,TRBD2,TRBV6-5,CASKASGSSREQYF,TGTGCCAGCAAAGCTAGCGGGAGTTCTCGCGAGCAGTACTTC
TRBJ2-7,.,TRBD2,TRBV5-1,CASSLGLAGGEQYF,TGCGCCAGCAGCTTGGGACTAGCGGGAGGAGAGCAGTACTTC
TRBJ1-5,.,TRBD1,TRBV4-1,CASSQERSRGRGQPQHF,TGCGCCAGCAGCCAAGAAAGGTCCAGGGGGCGCGGGCAGCCCCAGCATTTT
TRBJ2-1,.,.,TRBV6-5,CASSYSSGRLYNEQFF,TGTGCCAGCAGTTACTCTAGCGGACGACTCTACAATGAGCAGTTCTTC
TRBJ2-7,.,.,TRBV9,CASSVAPARGYEQYF,TGTGCCAGCAGCGTAGCGCCAGCCAGGGGCTACGAGCAGTACTTC
TRBJ2-7,once,TRBD1,TRBV4-1,CASSQTGAAVYEQYF,TGCGCCAGCAGCCAAACAGGGGCCGCAGTCTACGAGCAGTACTTC
TRBJ2-3,.,.,TRBV6-4,CASSVESTDTQYF,TGTGCCAGCAGCGTAGAGTCCACAGATACGCAGTATTTT
TRBJ2-2,.,TRBD2,TRBV6-6,CASSSRLAGRPGELFF,TGTGCCAGCAGTTCCAGGCTAGCGGGCCGACCGGGGGAGCTGTTTTTT
TRBJ2-7,.,.,TRBV5-6,CASSLNHLYEQYF,TGTGCCAGCAGCTTGAACCATCTCTACGAGCAGTACTTC
TRBJ2-3,.,.,TRBV6-6,CASSPRGTDTQYF,TGTGCCAGCAGCCCGAGGGGCACAGATACGCAGTATTTT
TRBJ2-1,.,.,TRBV2,CASSEAGGIHEQFF,TGTGCCAGCAGTGAGGCAGGGGGGATCCATGAGCAGTTCTTC
TRBJ2-7,.,TRBD2,TRBV30,CAWTPASGVYEQYF,TGTGCCTGGACTCCCGCTAGCGGGGTTTACGAGCAGTACTTC